This T cell receptor beta chain emerged from a study of cytomegalovirus exposure and HLA in healthy donors. General study findings and limits: In vitro, three CMV-associated chains proved specific for CMV antigens. Reported performance of the classifier showed diagnosis of cytomegalovirus status with high specificity and sensitivity. Associated with cytomegalovirus, according to the listing, were some 180 TCR beta chains.

The table came from immunoSEQ multiplex PCR; TCRdb's copy has only in-frame clones and leaves some out. This table holds under 250,000 clones, more than 75% found once. Remarks on this clone: Its antigen is undetermined.

V dropped 4 bases and J dropped 1; count of bases not matched to a gene: 4. The CDR3 consists of 14 residues. Germline lookup yields CDR1 SGHRS and CDR2 YFSETQ. Material: PBMCs. This TCR was recovered from a man aged 18 to 30 in good health and CMV-seronegative. This chain joins TRBV5-1 and TRBJ1-1; 7 bases are shared with TRBD1. The CDR3 nucleotides read TGCGCCAGCAGCCCCTGGACAGGGAACACTGAAGCTTTCTTT. Residues: CASSPWTGNTEAFF. The full variable domain, with the rest looked up from reference TRBV5-1 and TRBJ1-1, is KAGVTQTPRYLIKTRGQQVTLSCSPISGHRSVSWYQQTPGQGLQFLFEYFSETQRNKGNFPGRFSGRQFSNSRSEMNVSTLELGDSALYLCASSPWTGNTEAFFGQGTRLTVV.